The TCR beta chain described here comes from a study of T cell responses to AZD1222 COVID-19 vaccine. The table came from immunoSEQ multiplex PCR; TCRdb's copy has only in-frame clones and leaves some out. The data show around 140,000 clones, 85% to 95% seen once. Trimming shortened V by 5 bases and J by 9 bases, and 11 bases separated the two germline ends. Germline V gene data show CDR1 as MNHEY and CDR2 as SMNVEV (reference sequence). The CDR3 runs to 11 residues. Study-level points and caveats: Following two doses of AZD1222, Spike-specific TCR breadth and depth rose. Most donors were white British and more were female, and clonal diversity was possibly underestimated. The peak T cell response came first, and repertoires were sampled only after it.

A word on this clone: Its antigen is currently unknown.

J is TRBJ2-7 and V is TRBV27; unclear D gene. This TCR derives from an adult in good health. Sequenced material: peripheral blood, taken on day 0 of AZD1222 vaccination. CDR3 DNA sequence: TGTGCCAGCAGTCCCGGCCAAGGGCAGTACTTC. It translates to CASSPGQGQYF.